This entry is about one TCR beta chain. The data derive from a study of blood T cell repertoires in COVID-19. Looking at the study overall: Whether acute or convalescent, the COVID-19 samples came from the United States, Italy and Spain. PBMCs, B-cell-depleted T cells, or T cells were the source of the cDNA or gDNA that made up the material.

The assay was immunoSEQ multiplex PCR, and TCRdb's table has in-frame clones only and misses some. The sample contains 200,000 to 250,000 clones, about 85% of which appear only once. From germline, CDR1 is ENHRY and CDR2 SYGVKD. The length of the CDR3 is 11 residues. The V end was cut by 5 bases, the J end by 6 bases, with 6 bases between. Sequenced input: peripheral blood. This chain links TRBV10-3 with TRBJ2-3; D remains ambiguous. The sequence came from a man aged 25-45 years with active or convalescent COVID-19. The CDR3 spells CAISPGDTQYF. The CDR3 DNA is TGTGCCATCAGTCCCGGGGATACGCAGTATTTT.